This T cell receptor beta chain is drawn from a study of spatial heterogeneity in lung cancer. Sample time point: blood at routine non-recurrence follow-up after resection. Without sorting, whole RNA was sequenced from tumor, nontumor lung or frozen PBMC. This clonotype was recorded at least ten times. TCRdb processed the 5' RACE reads anew with MiXCR; each CDR3 protein has one entry. The profile shows about 52,000 distinct CDR3 sequences, 6.5% to 7.5% of them singletons. The CDR3 has 14 amino acids. CDR1 is SQVTM, CDR2 ANQGSEA, per germline. The ends lost 5 bases at V and 1 base at J; junction bases unmatched: 5.

The sequencing here drew on PBMCs, taken at follow-up. This rearrangement joins TRBV29-1 to TRBJ1-2; 9 nucleotides align to TRBD1. This receptor was identified in a female donor with early-stage non-small cell lung cancer. The CDR3 DNA reads as TGCAGCGTTCCCGCGGGACAGGGTAACTATGGCTACACCTTC. It specifies CSVPAGQGNYGYTF.